This TCR beta chain comes out of a study of T cell responses to AZD1222 COVID-19 vaccine. Notes on the study in general: Donors in the cohort were predominantly white British and more often female, and clonal diversity was possibly underestimated. There were vaccine-associated CD4 TCRs across spike, dominant at 160-218 and 743-854.

Data came from immunoSEQ multiplex PCR; TCRdb stores just in-frame clones and leaves some out. The table records approximately 210,000 clones, 90% to 95% of them present only once. Germline V gene lookup returns CDR1 DFQATT and CDR2 SNEGSKA (reference sequence). CDR3 length: 10 residues. A note on this clone: Its specificity is unknown.

Whether given at about 4 or about 12 weeks, second doses were pooled. This receptor was identified in an adult who received the AZD1222 COVID-19 vaccine. V usage is TRBV20-1 and J usage is TRBJ1-1; D remains ambiguous. The source material was peripheral blood, sampled 28 days after the second AZD1222 dose. This chain's CDR3 is CSPLRVEAFF. CDR3 nucleotides: TGCAGCCCCTTGCGAGTTGAAGCTTTCTTT.